The present T cell receptor (beta chain) was sequenced within a study of T cells expressing NK-cell markers. Study context: It was sorted CD3+CD56+NKG2C+, CD3+CD56+NKG2C- and CD3+CD56-NKG2C+ T cells that supplied the TCR beta repertoires.

Per the germline V gene, CDR1 is DFQATT and CDR2 is SNEGSKA (reference sequence). The CDR3 is 14 residues long. The study, taken as a whole, reports: The contribution of dominant NKG2C+ clonotypes to CD8+ T cells in roughly six donors was roughly 1.0-7.5%. There remained a lack of clarity about HCMV specificity of expanded NKG2C+ T cell clones.

With respect to this clonotype: As yet, its antigen is unknown.

TCRdb re-called the 5' RACE reads and catalogs CDR3 proteins one per entry, DNA excluded. With 500,000 to 700,000 distinct CDR3 sequences in the sample, the ten largest clones hold around 4%. The sequence came from a man in his late teens or twenties in good health. The sequenced sample was blood T cells: a sorted CD56 or NKG2C T cell subset, CD4+ or CD8+ T cells, or bulk PBMC T cells (not recorded which). The rearrangement uses TRBV20-1 and TRBJ1-1; the TCRdb call, TRBD1, lacks DNA for checking. The CDR3 region is CSARANRVNTEAFF.